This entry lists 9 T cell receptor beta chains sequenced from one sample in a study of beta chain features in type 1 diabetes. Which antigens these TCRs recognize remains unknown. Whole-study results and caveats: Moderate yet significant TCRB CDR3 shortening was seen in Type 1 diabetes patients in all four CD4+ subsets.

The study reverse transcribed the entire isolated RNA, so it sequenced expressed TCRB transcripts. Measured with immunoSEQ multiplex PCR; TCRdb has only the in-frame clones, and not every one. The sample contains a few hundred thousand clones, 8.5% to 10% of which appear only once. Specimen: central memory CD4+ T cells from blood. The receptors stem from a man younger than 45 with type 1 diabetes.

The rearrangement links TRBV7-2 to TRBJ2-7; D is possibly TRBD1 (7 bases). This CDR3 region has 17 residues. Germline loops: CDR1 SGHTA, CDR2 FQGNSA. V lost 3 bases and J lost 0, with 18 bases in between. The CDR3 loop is CASSLPRRGRSSYEQYF. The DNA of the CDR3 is TGTGCCAGCAGCTTGCCCCGCAGGGGGAGGAGCTCCTACGAGCAGTACTTC.

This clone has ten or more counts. CDR3 nucleotide sequence: TGTGCCAGCAGCTTTTTTGGGCGGCTAGCGGTGAGCTCTGGGGCCAACGTCCTGACTTTC. This codes for CASSFFGRLAVSSGANVLTF. The chain employs TRBV13 and TRBJ2-6; TRBD2 matches at 7 bases. The CDR3 has 20 residues. With 3 bases clipped from V and 0 bases from J, the junction kept 14 bases outside the gene matches. Germline CDR1 and CDR2: PRHDT and FYEKMQ (reference sequence).

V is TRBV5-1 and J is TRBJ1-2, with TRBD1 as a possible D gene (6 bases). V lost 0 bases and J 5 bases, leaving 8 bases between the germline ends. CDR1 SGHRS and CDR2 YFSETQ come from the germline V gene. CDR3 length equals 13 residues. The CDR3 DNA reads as TGCGCCAGCAGCTTGGATACAGGGTATGGCTACACCTTC. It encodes CASSLDTGYGYTF. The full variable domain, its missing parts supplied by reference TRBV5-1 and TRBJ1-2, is KAGVTQTPRYLIKTRGQQVTLSCSPISGHRSVSWYQQTPGQGLQFLFEYFSETQRNKGNFPGRFSGRQFSNSRSEMNVSTLELGDSALYLCASSLDTGYGYTFGSGTRLTVV.

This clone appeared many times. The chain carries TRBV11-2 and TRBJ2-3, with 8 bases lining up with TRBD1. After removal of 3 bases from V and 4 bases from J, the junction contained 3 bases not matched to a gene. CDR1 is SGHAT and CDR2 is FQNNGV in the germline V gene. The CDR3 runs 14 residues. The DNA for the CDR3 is TGTGCCAGCAGCTTGCAGGACAGGGCAGATACGCAGTATTTT. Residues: CASSLQDRADTQYF.

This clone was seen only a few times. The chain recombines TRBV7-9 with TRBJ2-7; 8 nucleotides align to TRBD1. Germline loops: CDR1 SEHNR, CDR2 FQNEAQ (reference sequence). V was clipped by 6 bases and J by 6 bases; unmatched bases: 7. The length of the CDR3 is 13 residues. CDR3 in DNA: TGTGCCAGCAGTCCCAGGGGGCGTCGCGAGCAGTACTTC. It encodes CASSPRGRREQYF.

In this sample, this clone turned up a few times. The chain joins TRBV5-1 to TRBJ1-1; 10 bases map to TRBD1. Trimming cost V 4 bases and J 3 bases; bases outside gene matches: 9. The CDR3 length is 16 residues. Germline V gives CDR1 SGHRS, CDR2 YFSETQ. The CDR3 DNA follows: TGCGCCAGCAGCGAGAGACAGGGGGCAGGGGACACTGAAGCTTTCTTT. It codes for CASSERQGAGDTEAFF.

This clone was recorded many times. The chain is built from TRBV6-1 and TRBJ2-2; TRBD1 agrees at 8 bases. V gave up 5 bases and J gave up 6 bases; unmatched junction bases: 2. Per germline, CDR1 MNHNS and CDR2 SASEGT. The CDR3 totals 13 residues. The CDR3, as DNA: TGTGCCAGCAGTCAACAGGGGGCCGGGGAGCTGTTTTTT. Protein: CASSQQGAGELFF.

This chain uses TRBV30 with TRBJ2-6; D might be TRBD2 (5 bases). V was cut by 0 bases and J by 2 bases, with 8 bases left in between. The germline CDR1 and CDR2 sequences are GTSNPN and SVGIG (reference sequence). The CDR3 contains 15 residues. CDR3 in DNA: TGTGCCTGGAGTGTTTGGGGAGCTGGGGCCAACGTCCTGACTTTC. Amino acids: CAWSVWGAGANVLTF. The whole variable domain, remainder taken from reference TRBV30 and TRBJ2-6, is SQTIHQWPATLVQPVGSPLSLECTVEGTSNPNLYWYRQAAGRGLQLLFYSVGIGQISSEVPQNLSASRPQDRQFILSSKKLLLSDSGFYLCAWSVWGAGANVLTFGAGSRLTVL.

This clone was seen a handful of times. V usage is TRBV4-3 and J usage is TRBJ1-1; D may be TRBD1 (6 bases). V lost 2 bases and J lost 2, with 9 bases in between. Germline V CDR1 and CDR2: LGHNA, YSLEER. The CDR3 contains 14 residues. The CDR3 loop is CASSQSDRNTEAFF. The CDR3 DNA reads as TGCGCCAGCAGCCAATCGGACAGAAACACTGAAGCTTTCTTT.